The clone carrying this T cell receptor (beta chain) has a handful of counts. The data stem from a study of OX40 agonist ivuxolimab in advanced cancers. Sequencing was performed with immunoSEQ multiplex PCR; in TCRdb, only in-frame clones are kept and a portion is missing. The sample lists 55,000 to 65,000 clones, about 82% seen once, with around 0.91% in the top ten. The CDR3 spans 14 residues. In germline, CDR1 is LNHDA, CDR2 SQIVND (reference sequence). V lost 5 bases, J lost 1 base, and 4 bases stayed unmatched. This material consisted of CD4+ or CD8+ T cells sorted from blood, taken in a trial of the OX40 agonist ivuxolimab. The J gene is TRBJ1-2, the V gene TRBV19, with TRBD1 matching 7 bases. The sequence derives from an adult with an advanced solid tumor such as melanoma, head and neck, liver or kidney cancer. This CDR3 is CASSLGQLNYGYTF. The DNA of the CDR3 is TGTGCCAGTAGTCTGGGACAGCTTAACTATGGCTACACCTTC.